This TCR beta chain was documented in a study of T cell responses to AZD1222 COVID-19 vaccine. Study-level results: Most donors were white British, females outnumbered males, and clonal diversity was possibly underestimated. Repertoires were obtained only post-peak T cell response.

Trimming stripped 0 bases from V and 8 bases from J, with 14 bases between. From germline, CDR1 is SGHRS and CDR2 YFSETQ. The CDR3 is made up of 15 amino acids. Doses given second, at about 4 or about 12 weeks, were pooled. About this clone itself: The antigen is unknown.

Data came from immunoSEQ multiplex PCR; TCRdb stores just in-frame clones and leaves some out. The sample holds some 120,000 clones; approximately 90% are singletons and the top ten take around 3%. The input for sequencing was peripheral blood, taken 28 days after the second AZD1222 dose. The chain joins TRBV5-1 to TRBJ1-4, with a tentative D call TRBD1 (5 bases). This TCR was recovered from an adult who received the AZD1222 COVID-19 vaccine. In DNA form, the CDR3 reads TGCGCCAGCAGCTTGGTAAGGGGCGAAGGGGAAAAACTGTTTTTT. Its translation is CASSLVRGEGEKLFF.